This T cell receptor beta chain was identified during a study of Graves' ophthalmopathy and Graves' hyperthyroidism. The germline V and J ends were trimmed by 5 bases and 1 base, with 8 bases remaining between them. The length of the CDR3 is 12 residues. CDR1 is SQVTM and CDR2 is ANQGSEA in the germline V gene. Broader study findings: Blood also contained most of the expanded thyroid clonotypes above 0.001 frequency. Prediction of ophthalmopathy progression reached around 71% sensitivity and 72% to 75% specificity.

Other autoimmune diseases, uncontrolled infections, pregnancy or lactation ruled patients out of participation. The authors amplified TCR beta CDR3 regions, and they did so from RNA transcripts for repertoire sequencing. Following a first-round RT-PCR that used HTBI primers, a second-round multiplex PCR was carried out. Using its own MiXCR run on the multiplex PCR reads, TCRdb lists one record per CDR3 protein. This sample has approximately 460,000 distinct CDR3 sequences, with approximately 15% found just once. This clonotype was picked up a small number of times. Its antigen is not identified. This receptor was taken from a woman in her 30s with Graves' ophthalmopathy. Sequenced sample: blood. The genes are TRBV29-1 and TRBJ1-1, with D perhaps TRBD1 (6 bases). The CDR3 region is CSVLGGNTEAFF. The DNA for the CDR3 is TGCAGCGTTCTAGGGGGGAACACTGAAGCTTTCTTT.